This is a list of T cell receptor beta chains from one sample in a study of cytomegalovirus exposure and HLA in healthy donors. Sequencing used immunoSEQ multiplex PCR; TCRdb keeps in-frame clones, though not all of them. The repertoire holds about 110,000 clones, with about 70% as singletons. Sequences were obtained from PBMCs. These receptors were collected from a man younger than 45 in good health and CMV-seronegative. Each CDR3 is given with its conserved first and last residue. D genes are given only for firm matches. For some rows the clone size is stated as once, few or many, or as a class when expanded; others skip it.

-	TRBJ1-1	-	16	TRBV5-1	CASSLVAGIMNTEAFF	TGCGCCAGCAGCTTGGTTGCAGGGATCATGAACACTGAAGCTTTCTTT
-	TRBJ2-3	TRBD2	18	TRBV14	CASSQDPEREGFLDTQYF	TGTGCCAGCAGCCAGGACCCGGAGCGGGAGGGCTTTTTAGATACGCAGTATTTT
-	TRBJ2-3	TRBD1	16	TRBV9	CASSPIGTGATDTQYF	TGTGCCAGCAGCCCTATCGGGACAGGCGCCACAGATACGCAGTATTTT
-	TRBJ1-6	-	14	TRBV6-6	CASSYGRRGSPLHF	TGTGCCAGCAGTTACGGGAGGCGGGGTTCACCCCTCCACTTT
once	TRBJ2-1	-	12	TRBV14	CASSLSYNEQFF	TGTGCCAGCAGCCTCAGTTACAATGAGCAGTTCTTC
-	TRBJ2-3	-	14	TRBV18	CASSPQGNTDTQYF	TGTGCCAGCTCACCCCAGGGGAACACGGATACGCAGTATTTT
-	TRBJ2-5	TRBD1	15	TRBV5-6	CASSFQGQGEALEYF	TGTGCCAGCAGCTTTCAAGGACAGGGGGAGGCCCTGGAGTACTTC
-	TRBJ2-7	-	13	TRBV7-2	CASSSGWGGGQYF	TGTGCCAGCAGTTCTGGATGGGGTGGAGGGCAGTACTTC
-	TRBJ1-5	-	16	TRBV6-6	CASSRLSGTTGQPQHF	TGTGCCAGCAGCCGACTCTCCGGGACAACCGGACAGCCCCAGCATTTT
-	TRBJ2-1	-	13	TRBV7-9	CASSLAMEGVQFF	TGTGCCAGCAGCTTAGCGATGGAGGGAGTTCAGTTCTTC
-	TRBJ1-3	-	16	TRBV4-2	CASTQEATGSGNTIYF	TGTGCCAGCACCCAAGAAGCTACAGGGTCTGGAAACACCATATATTTT
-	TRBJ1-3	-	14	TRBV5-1	CASSQASSGNTIYF	TGCGCCAGCAGTCAGGCGAGCTCTGGAAACACCATATATTTT
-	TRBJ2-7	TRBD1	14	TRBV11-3	CASSTRQGSYEQYF	TGTGCCAGCAGCACCCGACAGGGCTCCTACGAGCAGTACTTC
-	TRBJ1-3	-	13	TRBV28	CASTQHPGNTIYF	TGTGCCAGCACCCAACATCCTGGAAACACCATATATTTT
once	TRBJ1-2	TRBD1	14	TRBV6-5	CASSSTGQSYGYTF	TGTGCCAGCAGTTCTACGGGACAGAGCTATGGCTACACCTTC
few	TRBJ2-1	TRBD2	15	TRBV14	CASSPRSGTYNEQFF	TGTGCCAGCAGCCCGCGTAGCGGGACCTACAATGAGCAGTTCTTC
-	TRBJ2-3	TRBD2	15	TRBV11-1	CASSSQRGPTDTQYF	TGTGCCAGCAGCTCCCAGCGGGGACCCACAGATACGCAGTATTTT
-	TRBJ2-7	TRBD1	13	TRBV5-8	CASTADRVYEQYF	TGTGCCAGCACGGCCGACAGGGTCTACGAGCAGTACTTC
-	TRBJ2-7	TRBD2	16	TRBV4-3	CASSQDSAGGLYEQYF	TGCGCCAGCAGCCAAGATTCAGCGGGAGGGCTCTACGAGCAGTACTTC
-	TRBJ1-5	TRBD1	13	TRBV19	CATRDRGNQPQHF	TGTGCCACCAGGGACAGGGGAAATCAGCCCCAGCATTTT
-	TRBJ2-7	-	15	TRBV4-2	CASSQEQGVVYEQYF	TGTGCCAGCAGCCAAGAACAGGGTGTAGTCTACGAGCAGTACTTC
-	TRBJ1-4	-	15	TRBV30	CAWSVRAGAREKLFF	TGTGCCTGGAGTGTACGGGCGGGGGCAAGAGAAAAACTGTTTTTT
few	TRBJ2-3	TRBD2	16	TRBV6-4	CASSDSRLAGADTQYF	TGTGCCAGCAGTGACTCGCGGCTAGCGGGAGCAGATACGCAGTATTTT
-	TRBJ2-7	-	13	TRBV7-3	CASSLNPGSEQYF	TGTGCCAGCAGCTTAAATCCCGGGTCCGAGCAGTACTTC
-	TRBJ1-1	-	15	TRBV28	CASSSPGQVNTEAFF	TGTGCCAGCAGTTCACCGGGACAAGTGAACACTGAAGCTTTCTTT
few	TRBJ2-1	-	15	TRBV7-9	CASSLAGNSFNEQFF	TGTGCCAGCAGCTTGGCGGGGAATTCCTTCAATGAGCAGTTCTTC
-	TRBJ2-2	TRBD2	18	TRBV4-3	CASSQEGSLAGVHGELFF	TGCGCCAGCAGCCAAGAAGGGTCGCTAGCGGGAGTTCACGGGGAGCTGTTTTTT
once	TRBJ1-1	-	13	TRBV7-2	CASSLNGNTEAFF	TGTGCCAGCAGCTTAAACGGGAACACTGAAGCTTTCTTT
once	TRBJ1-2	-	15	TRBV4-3	CASSQDEGGNYGYTF	TGCGCCAGCAGCCAAGATGAGGGGGGGAACTATGGCTACACCTTC
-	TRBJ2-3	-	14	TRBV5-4	CASSEGPAGDTQYF	TGTGCCAGCAGCGAAGGACCAGCGGGAGATACGCAGTATTTT
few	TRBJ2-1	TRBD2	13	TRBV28	CASTLLAKGEQFF	TGTGCCAGCACCTTACTAGCGAAGGGGGAGCAGTTCTTC
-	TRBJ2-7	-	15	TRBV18	CASSPPRGGSYEQYF	TGTGCCAGCTCACCACCGAGGGGGGGCTCCTACGAGCAGTACTTC
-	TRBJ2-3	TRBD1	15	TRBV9	CASSRRQGDTDTQYF	TGTGCCAGCAGCCGACGACAGGGGGACACAGATACGCAGTATTTT
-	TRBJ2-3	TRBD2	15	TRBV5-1	CASRASGASTDTQYF	TGCGCCAGCAGGGCGAGCGGGGCTAGCACAGATACGCAGTATTTT
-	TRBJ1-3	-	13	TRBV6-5	CASSPGYGNTIYF	TGTGCCAGCAGCCCCGGGTATGGAAACACCATATATTTT
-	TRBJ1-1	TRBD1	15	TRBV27	CASSFWDRPNTEAFF	TGTGCCAGCAGTTTCTGGGACAGACCTAACACTGAAGCTTTCTTT
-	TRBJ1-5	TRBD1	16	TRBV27	CASSLSWTGGWQPQHF	TGTGCCAGCAGTTTATCTTGGACAGGGGGCTGGCAGCCCCAGCATTTT
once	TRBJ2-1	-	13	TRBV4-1	CASSQDPRGEQFF	TGCGCCAGCAGCCAAGATCCCCGGGGTGAGCAGTTCTTC
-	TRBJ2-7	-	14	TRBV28	CASRTQGPIWEQYF	TGTGCCAGCAGAACACAGGGTCCGATCTGGGAGCAGTACTTC